The T cell receptor (beta chain) under discussion was sequenced for a study of T cells in tumors and immune-related adverse events. Sequenced by immunoSEQ multiplex PCR; TCRdb stores in-frame clones only, minus some. Here the sample spans 600 to 850 clones, roughly 90% being singletons. The CDR3 loop spans 14 amino acids. Germline trimming cut 3 bases from V and 5 bases from J; bases unmatched to any gene: 7. CDR1 and CDR2 (germline): SGHDT, YYEEEE. This clonotype originated in a female donor with metastatic renal cell carcinoma. The chain links TRBV5-6 to TRBJ2-5; 7 nucleotides line up with TRBD2. The sequencing here drew on kidney tissue, taken from a patient treated with anti-PD-1 therapy. The DNA for the CDR3 is TGTGCCAGCAGCTATGGACTAGTTTCTGAGACCCAGTACTTC. Residues: CASSYGLVSETQYF. The variable domain in full, with the rest retrieved from reference TRBV5-6 and TRBJ2-5, is DAGVTQSPTHLIKTRGQQVTLRCSPKSGHDTVSWYQQALGQGPQFIFQYYEEEERQRGNFPDRFSGHQFPNYSSELNVNALLLGDSALYLCASSYGLVSETQYFGPGTRLLVL.